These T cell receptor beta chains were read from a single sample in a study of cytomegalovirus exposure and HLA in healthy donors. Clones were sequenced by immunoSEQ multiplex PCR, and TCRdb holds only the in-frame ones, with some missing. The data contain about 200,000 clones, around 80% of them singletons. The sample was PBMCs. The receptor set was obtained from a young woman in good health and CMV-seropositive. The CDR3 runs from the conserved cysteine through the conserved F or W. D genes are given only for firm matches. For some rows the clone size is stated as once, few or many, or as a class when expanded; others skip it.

TGCGCCAGCAGGATTAGCGGGAGCTCCTACGAGCAGTACTTC CASRISGSSYEQYF TRBV10-2 TRBD2 TRBJ2-7 few
TGTGCCAGCAGCTTGCTACTAGCGAGACAAGAGACCCAGTACTTC CASSLLLARQETQYF TRBV5-4 TRBD2 TRBJ2-5 -
TGTGCCAGCAGCTTACAGGGAAGCTCCTACGAGCAGTACTTC CASSLQGSSYEQYF TRBV5-6 - TRBJ2-7 -
TGTGCCAGCAGTTACATTTCAGGGTCCTACGAGCAGTACTTC CASSYISGSYEQYF TRBV6-6 - TRBJ2-7 -
TGTGCCAGCAGTGACGTTCAGGACAGTCGCTACGAGCAGTACTTC CASSDVQDSRYEQYF TRBV2 - TRBJ2-7 -
TGCGCCAGCAGTGAACGGGATTTCATGAACACTGAAGCTTTCTTT CASSERDFMNTEAFF TRBV10-2 - TRBJ1-1 -
TGTGCCATACTTGACCCGACAGAGAACACTGAAGCTTTCTTT CAILDPTENTEAFF TRBV10-3 - TRBJ1-1 -
TGTGCCAGTAGTGCCGACGGGGGAGGGCCCCAGCATTTT CASSADGGGPQHF TRBV19 - TRBJ1-5 -
TGTGCCAGCAGCCTTGAGGAGGGACAGGGGATCGATACGCAGTATTTT CASSLEEGQGIDTQYF TRBV4-2 TRBD1 TRBJ2-3 -
TGCGCCAGCAGCCAGGACCGTCACGGGGCGGGGGAGCAGTACTTC CASSQDRHGAGEQYF TRBV4-3 - TRBJ2-7 -
TGTGCCAGCAGCTTAGTGGCGGGGGGGGAGCAGTACTTC CASSLVAGGEQYF TRBV11-2 TRBD2 TRBJ2-7 -
TGCGCCAGCAGCTTGGCCTATGTGGCGGGGGGGGAAGATACGCAGTATTTT CASSLAYVAGGEDTQYF TRBV5-1 TRBD2 TRBJ2-3 few
TGTGCCAGCAGCCCGCCCGGGACTAGTAACAATGAGCAGTTCTTC CASSPPGTSNNEQFF TRBV7-8 TRBD2 TRBJ2-1 -
TGTGCCAGCAGTTACCTGCAAGAGACCCAGTACTTC CASSYLQETQYF TRBV6-6 - TRBJ2-5 -
TGTGCCATCAGTGAGTCCCAGGTGAGCGGGAGCACAGATACGCAGTATTTT CAISESQVSGSTDTQYF TRBV10-3 - TRBJ2-3 -
TGTGCCAGCAGCTTCAAAAACTATGGCTACACCTTC CASSFKNYGYTF TRBV7-9 - TRBJ1-2 once
TGTGCCTGGGGGGCCAGCTTATCCTACGAGCAGTACTTC CAWGASLSYEQYF TRBV30 - TRBJ2-7 few
TGCGCCAGCAGCGGGTCTAGCGGGGGTTACAATGAGCAGTTCTTC CASSGSSGGYNEQFF TRBV5-1 TRBD2 TRBJ2-1 -
TGTGCAAGTCGCTTAGTATGTAGCTCACACCCCTCCTACGAGCAGTACTTC CASRLVCSSHPSYEQYF TRBV12-2 - TRBJ2-7 -
TGTGCCAGCAGTCCGGTCACAGGCAATAACTATGGCTACACCTTC CASSPVTGNNYGYTF TRBV27 - TRBJ1-2 -
TGTGCCAGCTCACCATCCGGACAGTTCAATCAGCCCCAGCATTTT CASSPSGQFNQPQHF TRBV18 - TRBJ1-5 once
TGTGCCAGCTCAGGGGGACTAGCTCCCTCTCTCTACAATGAGCAGTTCTTC CASSGGLAPSLYNEQFF TRBV18 TRBD2 TRBJ2-1 -
TGTGCCAGCCCCCCATTGACAGGATTCTATGGCTACACCTTC CASPPLTGFYGYTF TRBV6-1 - TRBJ1-2 -
TGCGCCAGCAGCTTGGAGGGGGACAGCTATGGCTACACCTTC CASSLEGDSYGYTF TRBV5-1 TRBD1 TRBJ1-2 -
TGCAGCGTTGGGGAGGTCACCTACGAGCAGTACTTC CSVGEVTYEQYF TRBV29-1 - TRBJ2-7 -
TGTGCCAGCAGCTTAGTAGGGGCCGGGGAGCTGTTTTTT CASSLVGAGELFF TRBV11-3 - TRBJ2-2 -
TGTGCCAGCACCTTTGATCCAGGAACCACCGGGGAGCTGTTTTTT CASTFDPGTTGELFF TRBV5-4 - TRBJ2-2 -
TGTGCCAGCGGAGGACGTTACAATGAGCAGTTCTTC CASGGRYNEQFF TRBV6-6 - TRBJ2-1 -
TGTGCCAGCAGCATGACTGAGGGAAACACCATATATTTT CASSMTEGNTIYF TRBV7-7 - TRBJ1-3 -
TGTGCCAGCAGCTCCGAGCGGGACCCTAGCACAGATACGCAGTATTTT CASSSERDPSTDTQYF TRBV5-6 TRBD2 TRBJ2-3 -
TGTGCCAGCAGCCCCTCGCGGGGGGCGCGGGGCTATGGCTACACCTTC CASSPSRGARGYGYTF TRBV9 - TRBJ1-2 -
TGTGCCAGCAGCTGGGGGGCGGGAGCTAGATACGAGCAGTACTTC CASSWGAGARYEQYF TRBV5-4 - TRBJ2-7 once
TGTGCCAGCAGCGTGATAGCGGGAGCAAGCAATGAGCAGTTCTTC CASSVIAGASNEQFF TRBV9 TRBD2 TRBJ2-1 -
TGCGCCAGCAGCCAGGAAACAGCCATTACGGATACGCAGTATTTT CASSQETAITDTQYF TRBV4-3 - TRBJ2-3 few
TGTGCCAGCACCCCGGCCGGGGTACAGCCCCAGCATTTT CASTPAGVQPQHF TRBV7-8 - TRBJ1-5 -
TGTGCCAGCAGAGGCGGGAACTATGGCTACACCTTC CASRGGNYGYTF TRBV6-5 - TRBJ1-2 -
TGTGCCAGCAGCACGCCTAGGGGGGGGCTTAGACTCGTGGGCGAGCAGTACTTC CASSTPRGGLRLVGEQYF TRBV7-2 - TRBJ2-7 -
TGTGCCAGCATCACCAGGGGCCCGCCGAGCTATGGCTACACCTTC CASITRGPPSYGYTF TRBV5-6 - TRBJ1-2 few
TGTGCCAGCACCCCTTACTACGAGCAGTACTTC CASTPYYEQYF TRBV2 - TRBJ2-7 -
TGTGCCAGCAGTGACCTACAGGGGGAGTCTGGCTACACCTTC CASSDLQGESGYTF TRBV6-5 TRBD1 TRBJ1-2 once
TGTGCCAGCAGTTCCCGAGGGTACGGCGCACAAGAGACCCAGTACTTC CASSSRGYGAQETQYF TRBV6-5 - TRBJ2-5 -
TGTGCCAGCAGCTCCCCGTTTATGGCCGGGCCGGGAGACAATGAGCAGTTCTTC CASSSPFMAGPGDNEQFF TRBV11-3 - TRBJ2-1 few
TGTGCCAGCAAGCCCGGGACAGACTATGGCTACACCTTC CASKPGTDYGYTF TRBV5-4 TRBD1 TRBJ1-2 -
TGCGCCAGCAGCCAGGGACTAGCGGGTTACGAGCAGTACTTC CASSQGLAGYEQYF TRBV4-1 TRBD2 TRBJ2-7 -
TGTGCCAGCAGCCGGAGGGGGACAGGGCGTATGGACACCGGGGAGCTGTTTTTT CASSRRGTGRMDTGELFF TRBV6-4 TRBD1 TRBJ2-2 -